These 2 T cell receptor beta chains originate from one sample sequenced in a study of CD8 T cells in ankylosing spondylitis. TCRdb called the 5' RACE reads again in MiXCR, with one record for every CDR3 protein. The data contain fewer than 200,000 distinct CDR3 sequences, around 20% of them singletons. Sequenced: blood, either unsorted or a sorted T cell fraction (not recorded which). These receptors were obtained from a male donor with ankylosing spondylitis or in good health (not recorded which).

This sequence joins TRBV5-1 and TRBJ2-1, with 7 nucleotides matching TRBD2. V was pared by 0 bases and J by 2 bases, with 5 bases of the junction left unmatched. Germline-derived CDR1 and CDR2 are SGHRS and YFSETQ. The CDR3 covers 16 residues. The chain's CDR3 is CASSLVAGDTYNEQFF. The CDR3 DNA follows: TGCGCCAGCAGCTTGGTTGCGGGAGATACCTACAATGAGCAGTTCTTC.

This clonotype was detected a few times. CDR3 protein: CASSAKRGLAQLQETQYF. CDR3 DNA: TGTGCCAGCAGCGCAAAGAGAGGACTAGCGCAACTCCAAGAGACCCAGTACTTC. The chain recombines TRBV11-2 with TRBJ2-5; 9 nucleotides align to TRBD2. CDR3 size: 18 residues. After removal of 5 bases from V and 1 base from J, the junction contained 14 bases not matched to a gene. Germline loops: CDR1 SGHAT, CDR2 FQNNGV.